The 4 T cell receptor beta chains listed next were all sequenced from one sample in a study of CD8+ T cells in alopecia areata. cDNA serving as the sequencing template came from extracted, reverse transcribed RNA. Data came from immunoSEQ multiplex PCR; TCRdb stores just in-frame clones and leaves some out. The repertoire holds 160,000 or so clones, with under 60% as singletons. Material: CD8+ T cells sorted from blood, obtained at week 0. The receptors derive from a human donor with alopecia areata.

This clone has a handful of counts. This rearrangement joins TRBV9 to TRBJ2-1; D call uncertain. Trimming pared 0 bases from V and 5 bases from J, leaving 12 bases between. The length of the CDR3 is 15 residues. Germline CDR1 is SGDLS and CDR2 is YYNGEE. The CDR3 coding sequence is TGTGCCAGCAGCGTAGCAATTGGCAGCCACAATGAGCAGTTCTTC. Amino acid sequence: CASSVAIGSHNEQFF.

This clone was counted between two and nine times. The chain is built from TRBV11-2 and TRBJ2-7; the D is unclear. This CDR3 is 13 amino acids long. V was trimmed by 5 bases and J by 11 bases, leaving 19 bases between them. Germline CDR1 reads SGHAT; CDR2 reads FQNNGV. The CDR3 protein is CASSMRQPDEKYF. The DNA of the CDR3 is TGTGCCAGCAGCATGAGACAACCCGATGAGAAGTACTTC.

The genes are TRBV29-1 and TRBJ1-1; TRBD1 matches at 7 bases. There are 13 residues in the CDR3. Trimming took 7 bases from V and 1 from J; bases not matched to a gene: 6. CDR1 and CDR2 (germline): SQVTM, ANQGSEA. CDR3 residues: CSAQGDANTEAFF. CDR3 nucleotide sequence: TGCAGCGCGCAGGGGGACGCGAACACTGAAGCTTTCTTT. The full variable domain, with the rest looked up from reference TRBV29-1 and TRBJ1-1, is SAVISQKPSRDICQRGTSLTIQCQVDSQVTMMFWYRQQPGQSLTLIATANQGSEATYESGFVIDKFPISRPNLTFSTLTVSNMSPEDSSIYLCSAQGDANTEAFFGQGTRLTVV.

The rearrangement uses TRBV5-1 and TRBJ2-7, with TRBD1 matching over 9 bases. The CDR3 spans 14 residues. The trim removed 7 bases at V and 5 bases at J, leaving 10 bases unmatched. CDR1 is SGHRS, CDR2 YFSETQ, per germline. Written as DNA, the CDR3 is TGCGCCAGCGGAATCGGGACAGGGTACGACGAGCAGTACTTC. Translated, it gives CASGIGTGYDEQYF.